The 32 T cell receptor beta chains listed next were all sequenced from one sample in a study of metastatic and nonmetastatic thyroid tumors. All patients were untreated before thyroid surgery. TCRdb ran MiXCR on the PCR reads. The sample yields approximately 41,000 clones, 25% to 35% seen once. What was sequenced was blood. These receptor sequences come from a male donor with papillary thyroid cancer or a benign thyroid nodule (not recorded which). Some clones in this sample may be carry-over from other donors' samples.

In its sample, this clone was seen a few times. A much larger clone sits a single nucleotide away, making a read error possible. The gene calls are TRBV29-1 and TRBJ2-4, with D maybe TRBD2 (6 bases). The CDR3 loop spans 16 amino acids. V lost 1 base and J lost 6, with 19 bases in between. The germline V gene has CDR1 SQVTM and CDR2 ANQGSEA. This CDR3 is CSVEVLVGPRGNIQYF. In DNA form, the CDR3 reads TGCAGCGTTGAAGTTTTAGTGGGGCCGCGGGGAAACATTCAGTACTTC.

The chain carries TRBV20-1 and TRBJ1-1; 11 nucleotides match TRBD1. Germline CDR1 DFQATT, CDR2 SNEGSKA (reference sequence). CDR3 length equals 15 residues. Trimming cost V 5 bases and J 4 bases; bases outside gene matches: 9. The CDR3 nucleotides are TGCAGTGCTGCCCGGACAGGGGGCTCAGCCACTGAAGCTTTCTTT. Amino acid sequence: CSAARTGGSATEAFF.

This clone showed up many times. The chain uses TRBV28 and TRBJ1-5, with 9 nucleotides matching TRBD1. Per the germline V gene, CDR1 is MDHEN and CDR2 is SYDVKM. The trim removed 10 bases at V and 5 bases at J, leaving 9 bases unmatched. This CDR3 region has 14 residues. CDR3 coding DNA: TGTGCCATCCAACAGGGGGCACGCGATCAGCCCCAGCATTTT. This translates into CAIQQGARDQPQHF.

This clone was seen repeatedly, ten times or more. This rearrangement joins TRBV5-1 to TRBJ2-1, with D hard to call. Germline V gene sequence: CDR1 SGHRS, CDR2 YFSETQ. CDR3 length equals 13 residues. The V and J ends lost 4 bases and 3 bases respectively, with 8 bases between them. Here the CDR3 DNA reads TGCGCCAGCAGCACCGGTCTCTACAATGAGCAGTTCTTC. Residues: CASSTGLYNEQFF.

The table lists this clone with a few counts. The V and J genes are TRBV6-1 and TRBJ1-1; 8 positions match TRBD1. The CDR3 sequence is 14 residues long. Germline-derived CDR1 and CDR2 are MNHNS and SASEGT. The V gene end was trimmed by 6 bases and the J gene end by 1 base; junction bases not matched to a gene: 4. CDR3 bases: TGTGCCAGCAGGGGGACAGGAGCGAACACTGAAGCTTTCTTT. It specifies CASRGTGANTEAFF.

The V call is TRBV6-1, the J call TRBJ2-2, with a tentative D call TRBD1 (5 bases). V shed 4 bases and J shed 1 base, with 13 bases lying between them. CDR3 length: 16 residues. Germline loops: CDR1 MNHNS, CDR2 SASEGT. The CDR3 reads CASSALQDGNTGELFF. The CDR3, as DNA: TGTGCCAGCAGTGCTCTACAGGATGGGAACACCGGGGAGCTGTTTTTT.

This clone was counted ten times or more. The chain links TRBV20-1 to TRBJ2-2; D is undetermined. The germline gives CDR1 DFQATT, CDR2 SNEGSKA (reference sequence). The V and J ends lost 6 bases and 0 bases respectively, with 8 bases between them. CDR3 length: 13 amino acids. The CDR3 is CSARTTNTGELFF. CDR3 bases: TGCAGTGCCCGGACCACGAACACCGGGGAGCTGTTTTTT.

This clone was found many times. The sample contains more than one DNA sequence encoding this CDR3. The CDR3 region has the DNA TGCAGTGCTAGAGATCTGAGGGGCCCGGGTCCCTTGGGAGAGACCCAGTACTTC. It yields the protein CSARDLRGPGPLGETQYF. V usage is TRBV20-1 and J usage is TRBJ2-5; D is tentatively TRBD1 or TRBD2 (5 bases each). CDR1 DFQATT and CDR2 SNEGSKA come from the germline V gene (reference sequence). The CDR3 sequence is 18 residues long. Trimming cost V 0 bases and J 4 bases, with 24 bases left between them.

This clone was seen ten or more times. This rearrangement joins TRBV19 to TRBJ2-3; no definite D call. Germline V lookup: CDR1 LNHDA, CDR2 SQIVND (reference sequence). Trimming cost V 5 bases and J 2 bases, with 11 bases left between them. The CDR3 has 14 amino acids. CDR3 nucleotides: TGTGCCAGTAGTCCCCGTGGATCCACAGATACGCAGTATTTT. Its protein product is CASSPRGSTDTQYF.

V is TRBV20-1 and J is TRBJ1-1; D is ambiguous. This CDR3 region has 20 residues. V dropped 3 bases and J dropped 5 bases, with 34 bases sitting between them. Germline V CDR1 and CDR2: DFQATT, SNEGSKA (reference sequence). The CDR3 bases are TGCAGTGCTAGCAATATCCGACCGGCTGTTGTGTTTCTCTTCCGGACTGAAGCTTTCTTT. As protein: CSASNIRPAVVFLFRTEAFF.

Comments on this clone: One end of the junction does not line up with germline, which may come from a read error. The chain employs TRBV24-1 and TRBJ2-5; 7 bases fit TRBD2. CDR3 length: 15 residues. The germline CDR1 and CDR2 sequences are KGHDR and SFDVKD. CDR3 protein: CATARPGLDGETQYF. The CDR3, as DNA: TGTGCCACCGCGCGGCCTGGACTAGACGGAGAGACACAGTACTTC.

This clone was counted a few times. One end of the junction is discordant with germline, which a read error may explain. This rearrangement joins TRBV10-2 to TRBJ1-6; 8 nucleotides agree with TRBD1. The germline V gene encodes CDR1 WSHSY and CDR2 SAAADI. The length of the CDR3 is 17 residues. The CDR3 DNA sequence: TGCGCCAGCAGTGTGGCGGGACAGGTGAAATATAATTCACCACTCCACTTT. Translated: CASSVAGQVKYNSPLHF.

A note on this clone: One junction end disagrees with the germline gene, perhaps due to a read error. V gene TRBV3-1 combines with J gene TRBJ1-2, with D possibly matching TRBD1 (6 bases). Germline CDR1 reads LGHDT; CDR2 reads YNNKEL (reference sequence). The CDR3 sequence is 14 residues long. CDR3 loop: CASSQEDSLGGDTF. As DNA, the CDR3 is TGTGCCAGCAGCCAAGAGGACAGCCTCGGTGGCGACACCTTC.

As regards this clone: The junction differs from germline at one of its ends, possibly a read error. This chain uses TRBV2 with TRBJ2-7, with 12 bases that match TRBD2. The CDR3 contains 18 residues. Germline assignment: CDR1 SNHLY and CDR2 FYNNEI. CDR3 bases: TGTGCCAGCAGAGAACGCGCTAGCGGGGGGGCCGAGGTGACCGAGCATTACTTC. Protein: CASRERASGGAEVTEHYF.

The chain joins TRBV13 to TRBJ2-2; tentatively, D is TRBD2 (5 bases). CDR1 is PRHDT, CDR2 FYEKMQ, per germline (reference sequence). Trimming removed 0 bases from V and 8 bases from J, with 13 bases in between. This CDR3 contains 15 residues. The CDR3 region has the DNA TGTGCCAGCAGCTTAGGGGGAGCGGAAGTGGGGGAGCTGTTTTTT. As protein: CASSLGGAEVGELFF.

The J gene is TRBJ2-7, the V gene TRBV5-6; no clear D gene. CDR3 length equals 12 residues. Germline loops: CDR1 SGHDT, CDR2 YYEEEE. Trimming left V 4 bases short and J 2 bases short, with 7 bases between. The CDR3 sequence is CASSLKTYEQYF. The DNA of the CDR3 is TGTGCCAGCAGCCTAAAGACCTACGAGCAGTACTTC. The variable domain in full, with the rest retrieved from reference TRBV5-6 and TRBJ2-7, is DAGVTQSPTHLIKTRGQQVTLRCSPKSGHDTVSWYQQALGQGPQFIFQYYEEEERQRGNFPDRFSGHQFPNYSSELNVNALLLGDSALYLCASSLKTYEQYFGPGTRLTVT.

Ten or more counts support this clone. The chain links TRBV30 to TRBJ1-1, with D uncertain. V lost 0 bases and J 10 bases, leaving 12 bases between the germline ends. Per germline, CDR1 GTSNPN and CDR2 SVGIG (reference sequence). The CDR3 contains 12 residues. Here the CDR3 reads CAWSVSSRVAFF. The CDR3 nucleotides are TGTGCCTGGAGTGTAAGTTCAAGGGTAGCTTTCTTT.

In its sample, this clone was seen a few times. Likely a read error: the CDR3 ends without its conserved phenylalanine or tryptophan. The DNA is omitted, as the CDR3 cannot be located on it reliably, and the CDR3 follows TCRdb's listing. J is TRBJ1-1 and V is TRBV28; the D segment call TRBD1 is taken from the table without a DNA check. Per the germline V gene, CDR1 is MDHEN and CDR2 is SYDVKM. The CDR3 is 13 amino acids in total, end residues counted. The chain's CDR3 is CASSSTRTGSLLL.

The rearrangement joins TRBV5-1 to TRBJ2-2, with D hard to call. The length of the CDR3 is 14 residues. Germline CDR1 reads SGHRS; CDR2 reads YFSETQ. With 5 bases removed from V and 2 bases from J, the gap between germline ends came to 10 bases. The CDR3, as DNA: TGCGCCAGCAGTTTCTCAGTTAACACCGGGGAGCTGTTTTTT. Its protein product is CASSFSVNTGELFF.

The rearrangement joins TRBV20-1 to TRBJ2-7, with 8 bases that match TRBD1. Germline V CDR1 and CDR2: DFQATT, SNEGSKA (reference sequence). The CDR3 runs to 13 residues. CDR3 amino acids: CSGPTGGNYEQYF. The CDR3 nucleotides are TGCAGCGGTCCCACAGGGGGTAACTACGAGCAGTACTTC.

This clone was observed a handful of times. The rearrangement uses TRBV20-1 and TRBJ1-5; D is perhaps TRBD1 (6 bases). The V gene's germline CDR1 is DFQATT and CDR2 SNEGSKA (reference sequence). V was pared by 5 bases and J by 8 bases, with 22 bases between. The CDR3 is 15 residues long. CDR3 DNA: TGCAGTGCTCTACAGGGTAAGGGTGGAAAGGAGCCCCAGCATTTT. Residues: CSALQGKGGKEPQHF.

Ten or more counts support this clone. This could be a read error, since a much larger clone is one nucleotide away. The genes are TRBV6-1 and TRBJ2-3; D is unclear. From germline, CDR1 is MNHNS and CDR2 SASEGT. V was cut by 2 bases and J by 7 bases, with 7 bases left in between. The CDR3 is made up of 12 amino acids. CDR3: CASSEPRYTQYF. The DNA of the CDR3 is TGTGCCAGCAGTGAACCTAGGTATACGCAGTATTTT.

In its sample, this clone was seen a few times. The chain has TRBV6-4 and TRBJ1-5; 8 positions match TRBD1. CDR1 and CDR2 (germline): MRHNA, SNTAGT. This CDR3 is 18 amino acids long. After removal of 8 bases from V and 0 bases from J, the junction contained 15 bases not matched to a gene. For the CDR3, the DNA is TGTGCCAGCCGACTCCAGGGGGCGGAGATTTATAGCAATCAGCCCCAGCATTTT. It translates to CASRLQGAEIYSNQPQHF.

Only a few counts were recorded for this clone. V is TRBV6-1 and J is TRBJ2-1; D is perhaps TRBD1 (6 bases). The CDR3 consists of 14 residues. Germline V gene data show CDR1 as MNHNS and CDR2 as SASEGT. Between the trimmed V and J ends, which lost 6 bases and 3 bases, there was a span of 12 bases. The CDR3 sequence: CASRDGQYYNEQFF. Here the CDR3 DNA reads TGTGCCAGCAGAGACGGACAGTACTACAATGAGCAGTTCTTC.

The genes are TRBV24-1 and TRBJ2-1; D may be TRBD2 (7 bases). Germline CDR1 is KGHDR and CDR2 is SFDVKD. CDR3 length equals 17 residues. The V end was cut by 2 bases, the J end by 7 bases, with 20 bases between. The CDR3: CATSDWTRGGAWNEQFF. CDR3 DNA sequence: TGTGCCACCAGTGATTGGACTCGAGGGGGGGCTTGGAATGAGCAGTTCTTC.

This chain links TRBV4-1 with TRBJ2-1, with no clear D. From germline, CDR1 is MGHRA and CDR2 YSYEKL. The CDR3 is 16 amino acids. The V and J ends lost 1 base and 9 bases respectively, with 19 bases between them. The CDR3 nucleotides read TGCGCCAGCAGCCAAGTAGACCTACTGAGCTATGGTGAGCAGTTCTTC. It translates to CASSQVDLLSYGEQFF.

This clone showed up many times. V is TRBV6-5 and J is TRBJ2-3; 8 bases agree with TRBD2. Trimming at V came to 2 bases and at J to 6 bases, leaving 1 base not matched to a gene. Germline assignment: CDR1 MNHEY and CDR2 SVGAGI. The CDR3 consists of 13 residues. The CDR3 sequence: CASSYLAGDTQYF. The CDR3 DNA follows: TGTGCCAGCAGTTACCTAGCGGGTGATACGCAGTATTTT.

This clone was picked up a small number of times. The V gene is TRBV6-1, the J gene TRBJ2-1, with a weak D call TRBD1 (6 bases). V lost 10 bases, J lost 5 bases, and 15 bases lay in between. Germline CDR1 MNHNS, CDR2 SASEGT. This CDR3 is built from 13 residues. The CDR3 reads CATRDTRNNEQFF. DNA of the CDR3: TGTGCCACCCGGGACACTCGAAACAATGAGCAGTTCTTC.

The chain links TRBV7-6 to TRBJ2-3; tentative D call: TRBD1 (5 bases). With 5 bases removed from V and 0 bases from J, the gap between germline ends came to 15 bases. This CDR3 is built from 16 residues. Looked up from germline, CDR1 is SGHVS and CDR2 is FNYEAQ. The CDR3 nucleotides are TGTGCCAGCAGCCAGCTGCACGGACATAGCACAGATACGCAGTATTTT. Protein product: CASSQLHGHSTDTQYF.

The sample holds many counts of this clone. This chain joins TRBV5-1 and TRBJ2-7; possibly TRBD1 or TRBD2 for D (5 bases each). The CDR3 runs 16 residues. V gave up 3 bases and J gave up 3 bases, with 19 bases separating them. Germline CDR1 SGHRS, CDR2 YFSETQ. The CDR3, as DNA: TGCGCCAGCAGCTGGGGGTCCTCCGGGGCCCACTACGAGCAGTACTTC. Translation gives CASSWGSSGAHYEQYF.

This clone has a handful of counts. The chain links TRBV6-1 to TRBJ2-7; D remains unclear. Trimming removed 1 base at V and 3 bases at J, with 7 bases between. This CDR3 contains 13 residues. Germline CDR1 reads MNHNS; CDR2 reads SASEGT. The CDR3 region has the DNA TGTGCCAGCAGTGAAGTAGGTTACTACGAGCAGTACTTC. Amino acids: CASSEVGYYEQYF.

About this clone itself: The germline gene is not matched at one end of the junction; a read error may be the cause. The chain links TRBV6-2 or TRBV6-3 to TRBJ1-3; no clear D. There are 14 residues in the CDR3. Germline V gives CDR1 MNHEY, CDR2 SVGEGT. The CDR3 nucleotides are TGTGCCAGCAGTGCCGCGGAGGTGGGAAACACCATAATTTTT. It codes for CASSAAEVGNTIIF.